A single sample is the source of the 27 T cell receptor beta chains below, sequenced in a study of shared clonotypes between healthy human individuals. Data came from immunoSEQ multiplex PCR; TCRdb stores just in-frame clones and leaves some out. Counted here are 950,000 to 1,300,000 clones, about 76% occurring once; the ten biggest clones make up approximately 1.5%. The sequenced material came from memory CD4+ T cells sorted from blood. Subset noted: CD45RA-negative fraction. The receptors originated from a man aged 18-30 years in good health.

V and J are TRBV7-8 and TRBJ2-1; TRBD1 aligns across 8 bases. Trimming at V came to 7 bases and at J to 4 bases, leaving 9 bases not matched to a gene. Germline V lookup: CDR1 SGHVS, CDR2 FQNEAQ. This CDR3 is built from 15 residues. CDR3 sequence (DNA): TGTGCCAGCACCCGTGACAGGGGTAATTACAATGAGCAGTTCTTC. Protein: CASTRDRGNYNEQFF.

The J gene is TRBJ2-7, the V gene TRBV28, with TRBD2 identical over 8 bases. J was trimmed by 5 bases and V by 9 bases; bases with no gene match: 12. The CDR3 consists of 14 residues. Germline lookup yields CDR1 MDHEN and CDR2 SYDVKM. The CDR3 loop is CASRGTRGTNEQYF. The CDR3 DNA reads as TGTGCCAGTCGAGGGACTAGAGGAACCAACGAGCAGTACTTC.

The chain recombines TRBV30 with TRBJ1-5; unclear D gene. Germline CDR1 reads GTSNPN; CDR2 reads SVGIG (reference sequence). Trimming removed 3 bases from V and 0 bases from J, with 18 bases in between. The CDR3 is 17 residues long. CDR3 nucleotides: TGTGCCTGGAGCCCCACGGGGAGAGGGAATAGCAATCAGCCCCAGCATTTT. Encoded protein: CAWSPTGRGNSNQPQHF.

The chain combines TRBV18 with TRBJ2-5, with TRBD1 matching 10 bases. This CDR3 contains 16 residues. The V and J ends lost 1 base and 3 bases, in that order; junction bases with no gene match: 5. Germline V gene lookup returns CDR1 KGHSH and CDR2 LQKENI. The CDR3, as DNA: TGTGCCAGCTCACCACGCCGGACAGGGGGAAAAGAGACCCAGTACTTC. The encoded protein is CASSPRRTGGKETQYF.

This chain uses TRBV7-2 with TRBJ2-2; TRBD2 is a possible D gene (7 bases). Germline assignment: CDR1 SGHTA and CDR2 FQGNSA. The V and J ends lost 1 base and 5 bases respectively, with 14 bases between them. The CDR3 totals 16 residues. The CDR3 sequence: CASSLVAQGGTGELFF. Written as DNA, the CDR3 is TGTGCCAGCAGCTTAGTAGCACAGGGAGGGACCGGGGAGCTGTTTTTT.

This chain uses TRBV2 with TRBJ1-1; D is possibly TRBD1 (5 bases). The ends were cut back, 4 bases at V and 5 bases at J, with 14 bases in the middle. The CDR3 loop spans 14 amino acids. Germline assignment: CDR1 SNHLY and CDR2 FYNNEI. CDR3 amino acids: CASSVREGGTEAFF. In DNA, the CDR3 is TGTGCCAGCAGTGTCAGGGAAGGAGGGACTGAAGCTTTCTTT.

The CDR3 sequence is CASSSDGTGQTNYGYTF. CDR3 DNA: TGTGCCAGCAGCTCCGATGGGACAGGCCAGACTAACTATGGCTACACCTTC. J is TRBJ1-2 and V is TRBV5-4; 8 bases are a match to TRBD1. CDR3 length: 17 amino acids. The germline V gene has CDR1 SGHNT and CDR2 YYREEE (reference sequence). With V trimmed by 3 bases and J by 0 bases, 10 bases remained unmatched.

The J gene is TRBJ2-7, the V gene TRBV5-1; 12 nucleotides match TRBD2. The germline gives CDR1 SGHRS, CDR2 YFSETQ. V trimming: 8 bases; J trimming: 6 bases; junction bases outside the gene matches: 9. The CDR3 totals 14 residues. CDR3 in amino acids: CASARTSGNGEQYF. The CDR3 DNA sequence: TGCGCCAGTGCCAGGACTAGCGGGAACGGCGAGCAGTACTTC. The full variable domain, completed using reference TRBV5-1 and TRBJ2-7, is KAGVTQTPRYLIKTRGQQVTLSCSPISGHRSVSWYQQTPGQGLQFLFEYFSETQRNKGNFPGRFSGRQFSNSRSEMNVSTLELGDSALYLCASARTSGNGEQYFGPGTRLTVT.

As DNA, the CDR3 is TGTGCCAGCAGCTTGGTAGCAGGGAATGGCTACACCTTC. This encodes CASSLVAGNGYTF. The chain has TRBV5-4 and TRBJ1-2, with a weak D call TRBD1 (5 bases). Germline CDR1 SGHNT, CDR2 YYREEE (reference sequence). With 0 bases removed from V and 6 bases from J, the gap between germline ends came to 9 bases. This CDR3 spans 13 amino acids. Full variable domain (rest looked up from reference TRBV5-4 and TRBJ1-2): ETGVTQSPTHLIKTRGQQVTLRCSSQSGHNTVSWYQQALGQGPQFIFQYYREEENGRGNFPPRFSGLQFPNYSSELNVNALELDDSALYLCASSLVAGNGYTFGSGTRLTVV.

This clone occurred once. The rearrangement uses TRBV5-1 and TRBJ2-1; 9 nucleotides match TRBD2. Per the germline V gene, CDR1 is SGHRS and CDR2 is YFSETQ. After removal of 4 bases from V and 10 bases from J, the junction contained 15 bases not matched to a gene. The CDR3 is 16 amino acids. The CDR3 is CASSEIAGVTPREQFF. In DNA form, the CDR3 reads TGCGCCAGCAGCGAGATAGCGGGAGTAACCCCGAGGGAGCAGTTCTTC.

The gene calls are TRBV30 and TRBJ1-1; D is uncertain. This CDR3 has 15 residues. V lost 2 bases and J lost 2, with 15 bases in between. Germline V CDR1 and CDR2: GTSNPN, SVGIG (reference sequence). The DNA of the CDR3 is TGTGCCTGGAGTCCCGGGAACCTCGGAAACACTGAAGCTTTCTTT. This sequence encodes CAWSPGNLGNTEAFF.

This chain joins TRBV30 and TRBJ1-2; TRBD1 agrees at 11 bases. Germline CDR1 and CDR2: GTSNPN and SVGIG (reference sequence). CDR3 length: 14 amino acids. With V trimmed by 4 bases and J by 6 bases, 7 bases remained unmatched. Here the CDR3 DNA reads TGTGCCTGGAACCGGGACAGGGGGAGGGATGGCTACACCTTC. It translates to CAWNRDRGRDGYTF.

The V call is TRBV29-1, the J call TRBJ2-1, with D perhaps TRBD1 or TRBD2 (6 bases each). Germline V gene sequence: CDR1 SQVTM, CDR2 ANQGSEA. The V end lost 6 bases, the J end lost 9 bases, and 18 bases lay between the germline ends. The CDR3 length is 13 residues. CDR3 amino acids: CSVKRLEGGEQFF. CDR3 in DNA: TGCAGCGTCAAAAGACTGGAGGGGGGTGAGCAGTTCTTC.

The chain has TRBV11-2 and TRBJ1-2; D is uncertain. The CDR3 sequence is 12 residues long. The germline V gene has CDR1 SGHAT and CDR2 FQNNGV. Trimming took 0 bases from V and 4 from J, leaving 3 bases between them. CDR3 loop: CASSLDFYGYTF. The CDR3 region has the DNA TGTGCCAGCAGCTTAGACTTCTATGGCTACACCTTC.

The rearrangement links TRBV11-2 to TRBJ2-7; 7 bases are shared with TRBD2. The CDR3 has 14 amino acids. Germline CDR1 and CDR2: SGHAT and FQNNGV. V trimming: 5 bases; J trimming: 3 bases; junction bases outside the gene matches: 7. CDR3 in amino acids: CASSRRAGLYEQYF. The CDR3 region has the DNA TGTGCCAGCAGCAGAAGAGCGGGGCTCTACGAGCAGTACTTC. The whole variable domain, filled in from reference TRBV11-2 and TRBJ2-7, reads EAGVAQSPRYKIIEKRQSVAFWCNPISGHATLYWYQQILGQGPKLLIQFQNNGVVDDSQLPKDRFSAERLKGVDSTLKIQPAKLEDSAVYLCASSRRAGLYEQYFGPGTRLTVT.

The chain is built from TRBV9 and TRBJ2-3; 8 bases agree with TRBD2. CDR1 and CDR2 (germline): SGDLS, YYNGEE. J gave up 3 bases and V 0 bases, and 9 bases lay outside the gene matches. The CDR3 spans 17 residues. CDR3 in DNA: TGTGCCAGCAGCGTAGCAGGAGCGGGGGTTGGAACAGATACGCAGTATTTT. Translation gives CASSVAGAGVGTDTQYF.

The chain carries TRBV5-1 and TRBJ1-4, with 7 bases fitting TRBD1. CDR3 length: 15 residues. The trim removed 3 bases at V and 8 bases at J, leaving 10 bases unmatched. In germline, CDR1 is SGHRS, CDR2 YFSETQ. CDR3 nucleotides: TGCGCCAGCAGCTCAAACAGGGGCGCTAGGGAAAAACTGTTTTTT. This encodes CASSSNRGAREKLFF.

The chain recombines TRBV4-1 with TRBJ1-1; 11 nucleotides agree with TRBD1. Germline-derived CDR1 and CDR2 are MGHRA and YSYEKL. The V segment lost 1 base and the J segment 5 bases; nucleotides outside the gene matches: 6. The CDR3 is 16 amino acids. The CDR3 DNA reads TGCGCCAGCAGCCAAGGGGACAGGGGGTTGGGAACTGAAGCTTTCTTT. This gives the protein CASSQGDRGLGTEAFF.

J is TRBJ2-7 and V is TRBV5-5; D possibly matches TRBD1 or TRBD2 (5 bases each). The germline CDR1 and CDR2 sequences are SGHKS and YYEKEE (reference sequence). The CDR3 is 14 amino acids. V was pared by 4 bases and J by 5 bases, with 16 bases between. The CDR3 loop is CASSHPGRDHEQYF. The CDR3 DNA follows: TGTGCCAGCAGCCACCCAGGTCGGGACCACGAGCAGTACTTC.

In its sample, this clone was seen once. This sequence joins TRBV27 and TRBJ1-1; D is possibly TRBD1 (6 bases). Between the trimmed V and J ends, which lost 1 base and 5 bases, there was a span of 14 bases. Germline CDR1 and CDR2: MNHEY and SMNVEV (reference sequence). This CDR3 has 15 residues. As DNA, the CDR3 is TGTGCCAGCAGTTTATTGGCGGGGGCTCGGACTGAAGCTTTCTTT. This codes for CASSLLAGARTEAFF.

The chain employs TRBV7-8 and TRBJ2-5, with D perhaps matching TRBD1 (6 bases). The CDR3 covers 16 residues. V was shortened by 4 bases and J by 1 base, with 16 bases between the two germline ends. Germline V gives CDR1 SGHVS, CDR2 FQNEAQ. The CDR3 is CASSSVILGGQETQYF. The CDR3 DNA reads TGTGCCAGCAGCTCGGTGATTTTAGGGGGCCAAGAGACCCAGTACTTC. Full variable domain (remainder filled in from reference TRBV7-8 and TRBJ2-5): GAGVSQSPRYKVAKRGQDVALRCDPISGHVSLFWYQQALGQGPEFLTYFQNEAQLDKSGLPSDRFFAERPEGSVSTLKIQRTQQEDSAVYLCASSSVILGGQETQYFGPGTRLLVL.

V is TRBV15 and J is TRBJ2-3; 10 nucleotides align to TRBD2. The germline V gene encodes CDR1 LNHNV and CDR2 YYDKDF (reference sequence). The junction had 9 bases not matched to a gene; V was cut back by 5 bases and J by 4 bases. The CDR3 consists of 16 residues. In DNA form, the CDR3 reads TGTGCCACCAGCGTCCAGCGGGGGGGCCTTTCAGATACGCAGTATTTT. It yields the protein CATSVQRGGLSDTQYF.

J is TRBJ2-1 and V is TRBV7-2; D call uncertain. The CDR3 runs to 13 residues. Trimming removed 6 bases from V and 10 bases from J, with 16 bases in between. Per the germline V gene, CDR1 is SGHTA and CDR2 is FQGNSA. CDR3 sequence (DNA): TGTGCCAGCAGGGAGACGGGCCTCGGGGAGCAGTTCTTC. It codes for CASRETGLGEQFF.

Comments on this clone: A far larger clone lies a single base away; this is likely a read error. At the DNA level, this CDR3 is encoded by other sequences in the same sample as well. The V call is TRBV7-9, the J call TRBJ1-6; D not certain. The CDR3 length is 15 residues. The germline CDR1 and CDR2 sequences are SEHNR and FQNEAQ (reference sequence). DNA for the CDR3: TGTGCCAGCAGCTTAGGGGGAAGAATTGACTCACCTCTCCACTTT. Translation gives CASSLGGRIDSPLHF.

CDR3 protein: CASSSGISYEQYF. DNA for the CDR3: TGTGCCAGCAGTTCCGGGATCTCCTACGAGCAGTACTTC. The chain recombines TRBV27 with TRBJ2-7; maybe TRBD2 (5 bases). The V gene's germline CDR1 is MNHEY and CDR2 SMNVEV (reference sequence). V gave up 4 bases and J gave up 0 bases, with 7 bases separating them. This CDR3 has 13 residues.

This clone has only a few counts. Other DNA sequences within the sample encode an identical CDR3. The chain recombines TRBV30 with TRBJ1-1; D remains unclear. CDR3 length: 11 residues. Germline assignment: CDR1 GTSNPN and CDR2 SVGIG (reference sequence). V lost 0 bases and J 7 bases, leaving 6 bases between the germline ends. In nucleotides, the CDR3 is TGTGCCTGGAGTGTACGAGGTGAAGCTTTCTTT. Amino acid sequence: CAWSVRGEAFF.

The chain couples TRBV18 to TRBJ1-3; TRBD1 might be the D (5 bases). Germline CDR1 reads KGHSH; CDR2 reads LQKENI. V lost 2 bases to trimming and J lost 3 bases, with 11 bases between them. The CDR3 is 15 amino acids. The CDR3, as DNA: TGTGCCAGCTCACCAGCATCAGGGTTTGGAAACACCATATATTTT. Encoded protein: CASSPASGFGNTIYF.